This TCR beta chain was retrieved from a study of shared clonotypes between healthy human individuals. Notes on the study in general: At large depth, rarefaction still showed sorted-subset sequencing to be incomplete. The study sampled only blood, and tissue repertoires likely differ. Shared across a handful of donors were around 5% of the naive CD4 clonotypes.

Profiled with immunoSEQ multiplex PCR; TCRdb holds only in-frame clones, not every one. The sample yields hundreds of thousands of clones, about 95% seen once. About this clone itself: Antigen unknown.

Terminally differentiated effector memory CD45RA+ cells were excluded by CCR7 positive selection of CD45RO-negative cells. None of the donors, who were healthy HIV-negative adults, had recently had acute infections or vaccinations. Sequenced: naive CD8+ T cells sorted from blood. The sequence was collected from a woman in her 30s in good health.

The CDR3 spells CASSISGRVELYEQYF. The CDR3, as DNA: TGTGCCAGCAGCATATCCGGGCGGGTGGAGTTGTACGAGCAGTACTTC. The chain employs TRBV9 and TRBJ2-7, with a tentative D call TRBD2 (5 bases). Germline V gives CDR1 SGDLS, CDR2 YYNGEE. The CDR3 contains 16 residues. Trimming took 4 bases from V and 4 from J, leaving 21 bases between them.